This T cell receptor beta chain was profiled in a study of blood T cell repertoires in COVID-19. Study-wide background: Researchers got acute and convalescent COVID-19 samples from the United States, Italy and Spain. PBMCs, B-cell-depleted T cells, or T cells provided the cDNA or gDNA that made up the material.

Original handling: Amplified reference gene primers provided the basis for estimating nucleated cell counts. Profiled with immunoSEQ multiplex PCR; TCRdb holds only in-frame clones, not every one. V, J and clone size derive from that table, while D and trimming were established from the DNA sequence. This table holds about 25,000 clones, around 82% found once. With V trimmed by 3 bases and J by 2 bases, 9 bases remained unmatched. This CDR3 is built from 16 residues. Germline V CDR1 and CDR2: DFQATT, SNEGSKA (reference sequence). The sequence came from a man older than 75 with active or convalescent COVID-19. Material: peripheral blood. This chain uses TRBV20-1 with TRBJ2-5; TRBD1 agrees at 10 bases. The CDR3 region has the DNA TGCAGTGCTAGTCGCCGACAGGGGGCAGGACAAGAGACCCAGTACTTC. This translates into CSASRRQGAGQETQYF.